This T cell receptor (beta chain) was recorded in a study of control samples from healthy donors and cancer patients (dated by TCRdb to about 2020). Trimming takes 4 bases off V and 6 bases off J; junction bases not matched to a gene: 10. For CDR1 and CDR2, the germline V gene lists SGHTS and YDEGEE. The CDR3, from cysteine to phenylalanine, totals 18 residues. The kept DNA is CDR3 alone, 54 bases in frame from the first base. As to this clone: Which antigen it targets is not known. Per-base qualities were not stored, and no clone one base away is much larger.

Libraries were built with the immunoSEQ multiplex PCR assay. What TCRdb holds here is the immuneACCESS table cut down to in-frame rearrangements. Part of the clones is not present; checked against another copy, under half of the missing clones reflect an unresolved V gene, and the others are unexplained. The sample yields some 120,000 clones; nearly 95% were counted once. The leading ten clones occupy 2% to 3% of the sample. The chain employs TRBV5-8 and TRBJ2-1, with 16 bases aligning to TRBD2. The source of this sequence is a young man in good health. Sequenced input: blood. For the CDR3, the sequence is CASSLGTSGGAHVNEQFF. The DNA sequence follows: TGTGCCAGCAGCCTAGGGACTAGCGGGGGGGCTCATGTCAATGAGCAGTTCTTC.